This TCR beta chain was obtained from a study of Graves' ophthalmopathy and Graves' hyperthyroidism. Researchers took RNA transcripts and amplified TCR beta CDR3 regions from them. First-round RT-PCR relied on HTBI primers, and a second-round multiplex PCR came next. TCRdb redid the calling of the multiplex PCR reads with MiXCR, one entry per CDR3 protein. The data contain 350,000 to 400,000 distinct CDR3 sequences, roughly 14% of them singletons. The CDR3 is 14 amino acids. Germline-derived CDR1 and CDR2 are MNHEY and SVGAGI. V dropped 0 bases and J dropped 3 bases, with 9 bases sitting between them. What supplied the PBMCs was about 10 ml of fresh peripheral blood.

J is TRBJ2-7 and V is TRBV6-5; tentatively, D is TRBD1 (5 bases). This TCR derives from a woman younger than 35 with stable Graves' hyperthyroidism. Sequenced material: peripheral blood. CDR3 in DNA: TGTGCCAGCAGTTACTCGGAAGACAGCTACGAGCAGTACTTC. Its translation is CASSYSEDSYEQYF.